This T cell receptor beta chain was sequenced during a study of blood T cells in healthy people across ages. It was ten milliliters of peripheral blood that were drawn from each donor. For the second PCR, which ran for about 7 to 11 cycles, a sample-barcoded 5' primer and a J-beta primer mix were used. TCRdb re-analysed the 5' RACE reads in MiXCR, keeping a single row per CDR3 protein. The sample yields more than 700,000 distinct CDR3 sequences, less than 60% seen once. Overall study results and limits: Significant beta diversity loss was already apparent by age roughly 38, declining roughly linearly. Strong correlation was found linking TCR beta diversity to naive T cell percentage.

This clonotype was detected once. Its antigen remains unknown. The junction departs from germline at one end; a sequencing error may be responsible. This CDR3 has 16 residues. CDR1 is KGHDR and CDR2 is SFDVKD in the germline V gene. This sequence originates from a man older than 75 in good health. J is TRBJ2-7 and V is TRBV24-1, with TRBD2 matching over 13 bases. The sample taken for sequencing was blood. This chain's CDR3 is CATGDHRTSGSYEQYF. CDR3 in DNA: TGTGCCACCGGTGATCATCGGACTAGCGGGAGTTACGAGCAGTACTTC.